This TCR beta chain was obtained from a study of shared clonotypes between healthy human individuals. Points from the study as a whole: Clonotype sharing across donors was expected to vary with sequencing depth.

On this clone: Its specificity is not known.

Profiling relied on immunoSEQ multiplex PCR, and the TCRdb table lists in-frame clones only, not all of them. The sample has approximately 330,000 clones; more than 60% are singletons. This CDR3 region has 16 residues. The germline V gene has CDR1 LNHDA and CDR2 SQIVND (reference sequence). V was trimmed by 4 bases and J by 6 bases, leaving 21 bases between them. Input material: memory CD4+ T cells sorted from blood. Subset given: CD45RA-negative fraction. The chain uses TRBV19 and TRBJ1-2; D gene unclear. This sequence originates from a man aged 25 to 40 in good health. CDR3 coding DNA: TGTGCCAGTAGTACCCGTTTGCCACTGAAGGCGGATGGCTACACCTTC. Its translation is CASSTRLPLKADGYTF.